This TCR beta chain was found in a study of blood T cells in healthy people across ages. General study results and limits: Strong correlation was found linking TCR beta diversity to naive T cell percentage.

Next came a second PCR, run for about 7 to 12 cycles, which used a sample-barcoded 5' primer along with a J-beta primer mix. TCRdb reanalysed the 5' RACE reads using MiXCR and keeps one entry per CDR3 protein. The sample records about 1.1 million distinct CDR3 sequences, 30% to 40% being singletons. About this clonotype: What it binds is unknown.

Every sample gave at least 5 micrograms of total RNA when it was extracted. Germline V gene sequence: CDR1 DFQATT, CDR2 SNEGSKA (reference sequence). The CDR3 is made up of 14 amino acids. Source material: blood. The chain links TRBV20-1 to TRBJ2-1; D not resolved. Near its end, the DNA agrees better with TRBJ2-7, so the J call may be wrong. This TCR came from a man aged 18 to 30 in good health. The CDR3 sequence: CSASGQSSYNEQYF. CDR3 sequence (DNA): TGCAGTGCTAGCGGGCAAAGCTCCTACAATGAGCAGTACTTC.